This TCR beta chain was recorded in a study of T cell responses to AZD1222 COVID-19 vaccine. TCRdb keeps only in-frame clones here, not all; method: immunoSEQ multiplex PCR. The data contain about 100,000 clones, around 90% of them singletons. In the case of this clone: The antigen is unknown.

General observations from the study: As reported, nearly half of all spike-specific TCRs target variant regions that are unmutated.

The CDR3 is 13 amino acids. V was pared by 9 bases and J by 0 bases, with 9 bases between. Per germline, CDR1 KGHDR and CDR2 SFDVKD. The receptor was isolated from an adult in good health. The J gene is TRBJ2-3, the V gene TRBV24-1; tentatively, D is TRBD1 or TRBD2 (5 bases each). The sequencing here drew on peripheral blood, taken on day 0 of AZD1222 vaccination. CDR3 DNA: TGTGCCACCCGGGGCGGAAGCACAGATACGCAGTATTTT. Translated: CATRGGSTDTQYF.